The next 32 T cell receptor beta chains were all read from a single sample in a study of blood T cell repertoires in COVID-19. Clones were read by immunoSEQ multiplex PCR, and TCRdb kept only the in-frame ones, dropping some. This table has a few hundred thousand clones, about 82% appearing once. Sequenced: peripheral blood. The receptors shown here come from a woman aged 45-60 years with acute or convalescent COVID-19.

The chain combines TRBV24-1 with TRBJ2-5; TRBD1 aligns across 9 bases. V was pared by 4 bases and J by 2 bases, with 4 bases of the junction left unmatched. Germline V gene lookup returns CDR1 KGHDR and CDR2 SFDVKD. This CDR3 comprises 15 residues. CDR3 DNA sequence: TGTGCCACCAGTGACGCCGGGACAGGGCAAGAGACCCAGTACTTC. Translating it yields CATSDAGTGQETQYF.

The CDR3 DNA is TGCGCCAGCAGCTTGGAGGGGAGGTACTCCTACAATGAGCAGTTCTTC. This codes for CASSLEGRYSYNEQFF. The rearrangement uses TRBV5-1 and TRBJ2-1; tentative D call: TRBD2 (6 bases). Germline CDR1 SGHRS, CDR2 YFSETQ. V lost 0 bases to trimming and J lost 0 bases, with 10 bases between them. This CDR3 comprises 16 residues.

This clone came up once. V gene TRBV24-1 combines with J gene TRBJ2-1; TRBD2 agrees at 8 bases. With 2 bases clipped from V and 0 bases from J, the junction kept 5 bases outside the gene matches. The length of the CDR3 is 17 residues. Germline V gene sequence: CDR1 KGHDR, CDR2 SFDVKD. The CDR3 DNA reads as TGTGCCACCAGTGATTCGGGGCGGGGGGACTCCTACAATGAGCAGTTCTTC. Amino acid sequence: CATSDSGRGDSYNEQFF.

CDR3 residues: CASSPVAGGIYEQYF. In DNA form, the CDR3 reads TGTGCCAGCAGCCCAGTAGCGGGAGGGATCTACGAGCAGTACTTC. The genes are TRBV28 and TRBJ2-7; 11 bases are shared with TRBD2. With 6 bases clipped from V and 3 bases from J, the junction kept 7 bases outside the gene matches. There are 15 residues in the CDR3. Germline loops: CDR1 MDHEN, CDR2 SYDVKM.

In its sample, this clone was seen a few times. This chain uses TRBV12-5 with TRBJ1-5, with 8 nucleotides matching TRBD1. Germline-derived CDR1 and CDR2 are LGHNT and FRNRAP. The junction had 6 bases not matched to a gene; V was cut back by 7 bases and J by 4 bases. The CDR3 contains 14 residues. The CDR3 loop is CASDWDRYNQPQHF. The CDR3 DNA reads as TGTGCTAGTGATTGGGACAGGTATAATCAGCCCCAGCATTTT.

The J gene is TRBJ2-7, the V gene TRBV3-1 (or the pseudogene TRBV3-2); TRBD2 matches at 8 bases. Losses at the gene ends were 4 bases for V and 1 base for J; bases not matched to a gene: 9. The V gene's germline CDR1 is LGHDT and CDR2 YNNKEL (reference sequence). The CDR3 loop spans 16 amino acids. Here the CDR3 reads CASSPTLTSASYEQYF. CDR3 bases: TGTGCCAGCAGCCCCACCCTGACTAGCGCTTCCTACGAGCAGTACTTC.

The chain recombines TRBV5-1 with TRBJ2-3, with 7 bases aligning to TRBD2. Germline values: CDR1 SGHRS, CDR2 YFSETQ. The CDR3 sequence is 18 residues long. V lost 3 bases and J lost 4; bases outside the gene matches: 17. The CDR3: CASSSGRGGRGGADTQYF. CDR3 nucleotides: TGCGCCAGCAGCTCGGGTCGGGGCGGCCGGGGAGGGGCAGATACGCAGTATTTT.

This clone was recorded only once. The rearrangement links TRBV29-1 to TRBJ2-5; weak D call: TRBD1 (6 bases). The V and J ends lost 1 base and 5 bases respectively, with 14 bases between them. The CDR3 loop spans 14 amino acids. Germline lookup yields CDR1 SQVTM and CDR2 ANQGSEA. CDR3 region: CSVEVRGGIETQYF. For the CDR3, the DNA is TGCAGCGTTGAAGTGCGAGGGGGTATCGAGACCCAGTACTTC.

The J gene is TRBJ1-1, the V gene TRBV25-1; TRBD1 agrees at 8 bases. The CDR3 runs to 15 residues. Germline V gene data show CDR1 as MGHDK and CDR2 as SYGVNS. With V trimmed by 2 bases and J by 6 bases, 8 bases remained unmatched. CDR3: CASSELGQGRSEAFF. CDR3 bases: TGTGCCAGCAGTGAACTTGGACAGGGAAGGTCTGAAGCTTTCTTT.

The V call is TRBV13, the J call TRBJ2-7; 14 positions match TRBD2. The CDR3 runs 17 residues. Germline V gene lookup returns CDR1 PRHDT and CDR2 FYEKMQ (reference sequence). Trimming took 0 bases from V and 1 from J; bases not matched to a gene: 2. CDR3 region: CASSLGGLAGVSYEQYF. The CDR3 nucleotides are TGTGCCAGCAGCTTAGGGGGACTAGCGGGGGTATCCTACGAGCAGTACTTC.

This chain uses TRBV18 with TRBJ1-2, with TRBD1 identical over 7 bases. Germline V gives CDR1 KGHSH, CDR2 LQKENI. Trimming cost V 1 base and J 2 bases; bases outside gene matches: 7. The CDR3 consists of 16 residues. The CDR3 spells CASSPQQGQINYGYTF. Here the CDR3 DNA reads TGTGCCAGCTCACCACAACAGGGGCAAATCAACTATGGCTACACCTTC.

The chain uses TRBV4-1 and TRBJ2-3, with D possibly TRBD1 on 6 matching bases. Between the trimmed V and J ends, which lost 0 bases and 4 bases, there was a span of 14 bases. Looked up from germline, CDR1 is MGHRA and CDR2 is YSYEKL. The CDR3 consists of 16 residues. CDR3 DNA sequence: TGCGCCAGCAGCCAAGACCTGCGCCACAGGGCAGATACGCAGTATTTT. It codes for CASSQDLRHRADTQYF.

This chain links TRBV18 with TRBJ2-1, with 7 positions matching TRBD1. The CDR3 totals 15 residues. Trimming took 5 bases from V and 4 from J; bases not matched to a gene: 8. Germline values: CDR1 KGHSH, CDR2 LQKENI. The CDR3 region has the DNA TGTGCCAGCTCAGTACAGGGGACCTCTTACAATGAGCAGTTCTTC. This codes for CASSVQGTSYNEQFF. The variable domain in full, completed from reference TRBV18 and TRBJ2-1, reads NAGVMQNPRHLVRRRGQEARLRCSPMKGHSHVYWYRQLPEEGLKFMVYLQKENIIDESGMPKERFSAEFPKEGPSILRIQQVVRGDSAAYFCASSVQGTSYNEQFFGPGTRLTVL.

The gene calls are TRBV27 and TRBJ1-2; TRBD1 is a possible D gene (5 bases). This CDR3 has 13 residues. Trimming pared 4 bases from V and 1 base from J, leaving 7 bases between. Germline CDR1 is MNHEY and CDR2 is SMNVEV (reference sequence). The CDR3 bases are TGTGCCAGCAGTTCACAGGTTAACTATGGCTACACCTTC. Translated: CASSSQVNYGYTF.

The chain has TRBV15 and TRBJ1-2, with TRBD1 identical over 8 bases. The V gene end was trimmed by 8 bases and the J gene end by 6 bases; junction bases not matched to a gene: 14. Germline V gives CDR1 LNHNV, CDR2 YYDKDF (reference sequence). This CDR3 is 15 amino acids long. The CDR3 bases are TGTGCCACCCGGCCATTGGGACAGGCTCCTGATGGCTACACCTTC. Its protein is CATRPLGQAPDGYTF.

V gene TRBV28 combines with J gene TRBJ2-7; 8 bases map to TRBD1. From germline, CDR1 is MDHEN and CDR2 SYDVKM. Trimming at V came to 6 bases and at J to 12 bases, leaving 7 bases not matched to a gene. The CDR3 is 11 amino acids. CDR3: CASSTRTGWYF. CDR3 coding DNA: TGTGCCAGCAGCACCAGGACAGGGTGGTACTTC. The full variable domain, completed using reference TRBV28 and TRBJ2-7, is DVKVTQSSRYLVKRTGEKVFLECVQDMDHENMFWYRQDPGLGLRLIYFSYDVKMKEKGDIPEGYSVSREKKERFSLILESASTNQTSMYLCASSTRTGWYFGPGTRLTVT.

This chain connects TRBV30 to TRBJ2-3; the match to TRBD2 covers 11 bases. V dropped 0 bases and J dropped 0; count of bases not matched to a gene: 11. The CDR3 loop spans 19 amino acids. Germline V gene sequence: CDR1 GTSNPN, CDR2 SVGIG (reference sequence). CDR3 protein: CAWSVLGLAGKYSTDTQYF. As DNA, the CDR3 is TGTGCCTGGAGTGTGTTAGGACTAGCGGGCAAGTATAGCACAGATACGCAGTATTTT.

This chain uses TRBV30 with TRBJ2-7; 10 bases agree with TRBD2. V lost 2 bases, J lost 8 bases, and 3 bases stayed unmatched. This CDR3 is built from 12 residues. Germline values: CDR1 GTSNPN, CDR2 SVGIG (reference sequence). The DNA of the CDR3 is TGTGCCTGGAGTCTAGCGGGAGACCAGCAGTACTTC. It codes for CAWSLAGDQQYF.

The chain joins TRBV5-4 to TRBJ1-1, with a possible D match to TRBD1 (6 bases). V lost 0 bases to trimming and J lost 8 bases, with 14 bases between them. Germline V gene data show CDR1 as SGHNT and CDR2 as YYREEE (reference sequence). This CDR3 is 14 amino acids long. The DNA of the CDR3 is TGTGCCAGCAGCTTGGGTGATTCAGGGACAGAAGCTTTCTTT. It specifies CASSLGDSGTEAFF.

This clone was detected once. The rearrangement joins TRBV19 to TRBJ1-5; the D gene is possibly TRBD1 (5 bases). This CDR3 region has 12 residues. V gave up 9 bases and J gave up 4 bases, with 10 bases separating them. Germline V gene sequence: CDR1 LNHDA, CDR2 SQIVND (reference sequence). The CDR3, as DNA: TGTGCCAGAACGGGGGAGAATCAGCCCCAGCATTTT. Translation gives CARTGENQPQHF.

This chain joins TRBV7-9 and TRBJ2-2, with a weak D call TRBD1 (6 bases). CDR3 length equals 15 residues. Germline CDR1 SEHNR, CDR2 FQNEAQ (reference sequence). Trimming stripped 1 base from V and 4 bases from J, with 10 bases between. The CDR3 reads CASSLVGTFTGELFF. The CDR3 DNA is TGTGCCAGCAGCTTAGTTGGGACATTCACCGGGGAGCTGTTTTTT.

The chain couples TRBV30 to TRBJ1-6; D may be TRBD1 (5 bases). The CDR3 runs to 13 residues. The germline CDR1 and CDR2 sequences are GTSNPN and SVGIG (reference sequence). V lost 0 bases, J lost 6 bases, and 6 bases lay in between. The CDR3 coding sequence is TGTGCCTGGAGTGTACAGGTTAATTCACCCCTCCACTTT. Encoded protein: CAWSVQVNSPLHF. The variable domain in full, with the rest retrieved from reference TRBV30 and TRBJ1-6, is SQTIHQWPATLVQPVGSPLSLECTVEGTSNPNLYWYRQAAGRGLQLLFYSVGIGQISSEVPQNLSASRPQDRQFILSSKKLLLSDSGFYLCAWSVQVNSPLHFGNGTRLTVT.

The chain has TRBV5-1 and TRBJ2-3, with 7 bases that match TRBD1. The germline V gene has CDR1 SGHRS and CDR2 YFSETQ. This CDR3 is 13 amino acids long. Losses at the gene ends were 9 bases for V and 2 bases for J; bases not matched to a gene: 6. The CDR3 protein is CATGTETTDTQYF. The CDR3 nucleotides read TGCGCCACCGGGACAGAGACCACAGATACGCAGTATTTT.

The chain joins TRBV24-1 to TRBJ2-1; 7 nucleotides match TRBD2. The V segment lost 6 bases and the J segment 5 bases; nucleotides outside the gene matches: 6. The germline V gene encodes CDR1 KGHDR and CDR2 SFDVKD. The CDR3 has 14 residues. DNA of the CDR3: TGTGCCACCAGTCTTAGCGGGTTCAACAATGAGCAGTTCTTC. Amino acids: CATSLSGFNNEQFF.

V usage is TRBV28 and J usage is TRBJ2-7; 9 bases align to TRBD2. J lost 2 bases, V lost 8 bases, and 7 bases had no gene match. CDR1 and CDR2 (germline): MDHEN, SYDVKM. This CDR3 region has 14 residues. CDR3 residues: CASAGLAAPYEQYF. The CDR3 DNA reads TGTGCCAGCGCGGGACTAGCTGCTCCCTACGAGCAGTACTTC.

This clone is a singleton in its sample. This chain uses TRBV7-2 with TRBJ2-7; TRBD1 matches at 9 bases. Germline V gives CDR1 SGHTA, CDR2 FQGNSA. This CDR3 is built from 15 residues. J gave up 3 bases and V 5 bases, and 8 bases lay outside the gene matches. DNA for the CDR3: TGTGCCAGCAGCATAACCGGGACAGGGAGCTACGAGCAGTACTTC. It is translated as CASSITGTGSYEQYF.

The V gene is TRBV7-9, the J gene TRBJ2-6; unclear D gene. Germline values: CDR1 SEHNR, CDR2 FQNEAQ (reference sequence). The length of the CDR3 is 15 residues. Deletions cut 5 bases from V and 0 bases from J, with 8 bases between. CDR3 nucleotide sequence: TGTGCCAGCAGCCGTTTTTCCTCTGGGGCCAACGTCCTGACTTTC. It is translated as CASSRFSSGANVLTF.

The J gene is TRBJ2-7, the V gene TRBV6-1; the D gene is possibly TRBD2 (5 bases). The CDR3 sequence is 13 residues long. Germline CDR1 MNHNS, CDR2 SASEGT. Trimming cost V 2 bases and J 7 bases, with 12 bases left between them. In DNA form, the CDR3 reads TGTGCCAGCAGTGAATTGGGGTCGGGGGAGCAGTACTTC. Translation: CASSELGSGEQYF.

V and J are TRBV7-9 and TRBJ2-7; D uncertain. Trimming left V 0 bases short and J 2 bases short, with 8 bases between. The CDR3 is 14 residues long. In germline, CDR1 is SEHNR, CDR2 FQNEAQ (reference sequence). The CDR3 DNA reads as TGTGCCAGCAGCTTAGCTGGGCAGACCTACGAGCAGTACTTC. The encoded protein is CASSLAGQTYEQYF. Drawing the rest from reference TRBV7-9 and TRBJ2-7, the complete variable domain is DTGVSQNPRHKITKRGQNVTFRCDPISEHNRLYWYRQTLGQGPEFLTYFQNEAQLEKSRLLSDRFSAERPKGSFSTLEIQRTEQGDSAMYLCASSLAGQTYEQYFGPGTRLTVT.

V gene TRBV5-5 combines with J gene TRBJ1-1; D remains unclear. Germline V gene data show CDR1 as SGHKS and CDR2 as YYEKEE (reference sequence). The CDR3 has 14 residues. V was pared by 4 bases and J by 0 bases, with 10 bases between. The DNA of the CDR3 is TGTGCCAGCAGCCGAGGGTTAATGAACACTGAAGCTTTCTTT. This sequence encodes CASSRGLMNTEAFF.

This chain connects TRBV28 to TRBJ1-5; TRBD1 matches 7 bases. This CDR3 region has 19 residues. Trimming cost V 2 bases and J 0 bases; bases outside gene matches: 13. Germline lookup yields CDR1 MDHEN and CDR2 SYDVKM. CDR3 in DNA: TGTGCCAGCAGTTTAAGGAGGACAGGTAGGGGCCATAGCAATCAGCCCCAGCATTTT. The encoded protein is CASSLRRTGRGHSNQPQHF.

The V and J genes are TRBV29-1 and TRBJ2-3, with 8 bases matching TRBD1. Germline CDR1 SQVTM, CDR2 ANQGSEA. This CDR3 has 13 amino acids. V lost 7 bases, J lost 11 bases, and 14 bases stayed unmatched. The DNA for the CDR3 is TGCAGCGGATCGGACAGGGACAACGGGTGGCAGTATTTT. Its protein product is CSGSDRDNGWQYF.